This record looks at one T cell receptor (beta chain) sequence and its context. Its antigen is not identified. The assay was immunoSEQ multiplex PCR, and TCRdb's table has in-frame clones only and misses some. The table lists 400,000 to 500,000 clones, nearly 90% of them singletons. This entry is derived from a study of Ad26.COV2.S vaccination and SARS-CoV-2 variants. Study findings and constraints: Those who received vaccine or placebo ended up with similar non-spike TCR breadth.

V lost 2 bases and J lost 6, with 7 bases in between. This CDR3 has 13 amino acids. Germline V gene sequence: CDR1 SGHTA, CDR2 FQGNSA. Described treatment: about 20 received Ad26.COV2.S at low or high dose, single or two shots; about 5 received placebo; per-sample allocation not given. Sampling occurred on day 63 after the first vaccine or placebo injection. The sample was peripheral blood, taken in a trial of Ad26.COV2.S vaccine versus placebo. The TCR comes from a person aged 18-65 years who received the Ad26.COV2.S COVID-19 vaccine or a placebo. The chain couples TRBV7-2 to TRBJ2-2; D uncertain. The CDR3 region is CASSLFFPGELFF. The CDR3 DNA reads as TGTGCCAGCAGCTTATTTTTCCCCGGGGAGCTGTTTTTT.